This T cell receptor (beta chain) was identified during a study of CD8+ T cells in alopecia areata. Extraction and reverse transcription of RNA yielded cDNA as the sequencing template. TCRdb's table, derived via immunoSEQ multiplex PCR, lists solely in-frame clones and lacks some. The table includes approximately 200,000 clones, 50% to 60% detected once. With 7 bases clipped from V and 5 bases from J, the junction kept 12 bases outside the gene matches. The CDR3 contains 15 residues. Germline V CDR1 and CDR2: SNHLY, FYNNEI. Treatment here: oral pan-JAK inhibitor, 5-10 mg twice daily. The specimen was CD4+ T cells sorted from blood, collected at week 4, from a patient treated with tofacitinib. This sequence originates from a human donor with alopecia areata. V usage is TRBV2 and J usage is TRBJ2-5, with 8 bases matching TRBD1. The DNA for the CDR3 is TGTGCCAGCAAAAGAGAGGGGCAGGGGGCCGAGACCCAGTACTTC. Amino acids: CASKREGQGAETQYF.